The 20 T cell receptor beta chains given below trace back to one sample, sequenced in a study of molecular identifiers for immune sequencing clone quantification. TCRdb reprocessed the PCR reads with MiXCR, giving one entry per CDR3 protein. The sample has roughly 10,000 distinct CDR3 sequences; 15% to 20% are singletons. Sequencing was performed on naive CD8+ T cells from blood, with Jurkat cell RNA spiked in. Subset meaning: FACS-sorted CD8+CD4-CCR7+CD45RA+ naive T cells. The receptors were gathered from a human donor in good health. Some libraries in this study had Jurkat cell RNA spiked in.

This clonotype is categorized as medium-sized. The chain is built from TRBV7-8 and TRBJ1-4, with D perhaps matching TRBD1 (5 bases). V shed 0 bases and J shed 1 base, with 18 bases lying between them. Germline lookup yields CDR1 SGHVS and CDR2 FQNEAQ. The CDR3 is 19 residues long. As DNA, the CDR3 is TGTGCCAGCAGCTTAGCGCCGGGTTCAGGGAGCGGAACTAATGAAAAACTGTTTTTT. This sequence encodes CASSLAPGSGSGTNEKLFF.

The sample holds many counts of this clonotype. The rearrangement joins TRBV27 to TRBJ2-7; D is possibly TRBD1 (6 bases). The CDR3 spans 14 residues. CDR1 and CDR2 from the germline V gene are MNHEY and SMNVEV (reference sequence). V was shortened by 5 bases and J by 3 bases, with 14 bases between the two germline ends. The CDR3 sequence is CASSPRDTVYEQYF. The CDR3 nucleotides are TGTGCCAGCAGTCCCCGGGACACCGTCTACGAGCAGTACTTC.

This clonotype is classed as medium-sized. This sequence joins TRBV24-1 and TRBJ2-2; 10 bases are shared with TRBD1. V dropped 4 bases and J dropped 7; count of bases not matched to a gene: 5. The CDR3 has 15 residues. Germline CDR1 is KGHDR and CDR2 is SFDVKD. In DNA, the CDR3 is TGTGCCACCAGTGACCCGACAGGGGGCAGCGGGGAGCTGTTTTTT. Residues: CATSDPTGGSGELFF.

By share, this clonotype ranks as medium-sized. The rearrangement joins TRBV7-8 to TRBJ2-1; D possibly corresponds to TRBD2 (6 bases). Looked up from germline, CDR1 is SGHVS and CDR2 is FQNEAQ. Trimming took 5 bases from V and 2 from J, leaving 16 bases between them. This CDR3 spans 16 amino acids. CDR3 in amino acids: CASSPTVQRAYNEQFF. CDR3 coding DNA: TGTGCCAGCAGCCCCACTGTTCAGCGGGCCTACAATGAGCAGTTCTTC.

V gene TRBV11-3 combines with J gene TRBJ2-7, with TRBD1 matching over 9 bases. The CDR3 length is 15 residues. The V segment lost 4 bases and the J segment 5 bases; nucleotides outside the gene matches: 9. CDR1 is SGHNT and CDR2 is YENEEA in the germline V gene. The CDR3 nucleotides read TGTGCCAGCAGCTCAAGGCGGGGGACAGGGAACGAGCAGTACTTC. Translation: CASSSRRGTGNEQYF. The full variable domain, completed using reference TRBV11-3 and TRBJ2-7, is EAGVVQSPRYKIIEKKQPVAFWCNPISGHNTLYWYLQNLGQGPELLIRYENEEAVDDSQLPKDRFSAERLKGVDSTLKIQPAELGDSAVYLCASSSRRGTGNEQYFGPGTRLTVT.

This clonotype was recorded many times. V usage is TRBV28 and J usage is TRBJ2-1; no reliable D call. There are 14 residues in the CDR3. V was pared by 7 bases and J by 2 bases, with 12 bases between. Germline values: CDR1 MDHEN, CDR2 SYDVKM. The CDR3 loop reads CASTHPAPYNEQFF. The CDR3 DNA reads as TGTGCCAGCACCCACCCGGCTCCCTACAATGAGCAGTTCTTC.

This clonotype was seen repeatedly, ten times or more. The genes are TRBV27 and TRBJ2-1, with TRBD2 matching over 7 bases. This CDR3 is 14 amino acids long. Germline CDR1 is MNHEY and CDR2 is SMNVEV (reference sequence). V was pared by 3 bases and J by 4 bases, with 3 bases of the junction left unmatched. The DNA of the CDR3 is TGTGCCAGCAGTTTGGGGGGGTTTTACAATGAGCAGTTCTTC. Protein sequence: CASSLGGFYNEQFF.

Within the sample, this clonotype is medium-sized. The chain joins TRBV7-8 to TRBJ1-1; 7 nucleotides match TRBD1. The CDR3 length is 12 residues. V shed 5 bases, J shed 4 bases, and the junction held 1 base outside the gene matches. Germline CDR1 reads SGHVS; CDR2 reads FQNEAQ. CDR3 loop: CASSRQGTEAFF. CDR3 coding DNA: TGTGCCAGCAGCCGACAGGGCACTGAAGCTTTCTTT.

The genes are TRBV5-1 and TRBJ2-1, with 8 bases matching TRBD2. Germline V gives CDR1 SGHRS, CDR2 YFSETQ. The CDR3 contains 14 residues. The trim removed 2 bases at V and 3 bases at J, leaving 1 base unmatched. Here the CDR3 reads CASSFGTSYNEQFF. As DNA, the CDR3 is TGCGCCAGCAGCTTCGGGACTAGCTACAATGAGCAGTTCTTC. Looking up the rest from reference TRBV5-1 and TRBJ2-1 gives the full variable domain: KAGVTQTPRYLIKTRGQQVTLSCSPISGHRSVSWYQQTPGQGLQFLFEYFSETQRNKGNFPGRFSGRQFSNSRSEMNVSTLELGDSALYLCASSFGTSYNEQFFGPGTRLTVL.

CDR3 region: CASSSPKDGETTEAFF. CDR3 nucleotides: TGTGCCAGCAGTTCCCCCAAGGACGGAGAAACAACTGAAGCTTTCTTT. This chain joins TRBV28 and TRBJ1-1; D is undetermined. This CDR3 comprises 16 residues. Germline CDR1 reads MDHEN; CDR2 reads SYDVKM. The ends were cut back, 4 bases at V and 5 bases at J, with 20 bases in the middle.

This clonotype was recorded many times. J is TRBJ2-1 and V is TRBV6-5; TRBD2 matches at 8 bases. The V segment lost 0 bases and the J segment 4 bases; nucleotides outside the gene matches: 5. CDR1 and CDR2 (germline): MNHEY, SVGAGI. The CDR3 has 16 amino acids. CDR3 DNA: TGTGCCAGCAGTTACTCGAGACTAGCGACATACAATGAGCAGTTCTTC. Protein product: CASSYSRLATYNEQFF.

CDR3 sequence reads: CASSSYSVYEQYF. CDR3 nucleotides: TGTGCCAGCAGCTCTTACTCGGTCTACGAGCAGTACTTC. This chain joins TRBV11-1 and TRBJ2-7; the D is unclear. The V and J ends lost 4 bases and 3 bases respectively, with 10 bases between them. Per the germline V gene, CDR1 is SGHAT and CDR2 is FQDESV (reference sequence). The CDR3 spans 13 residues. The full variable domain, completed using reference TRBV11-1 and TRBJ2-7, is EAEVAQSPRYKITEKSQAVAFWCDPISGHATLYWYRQILGQGPELLVQFQDESVVDDSQLPKDRFSAERLKGVDSTLKIQPAELGDSAMYLCASSSYSVYEQYFGPGTRLTVT.

The J gene is TRBJ2-1, the V gene TRBV28, with TRBD2 matching over 9 bases. The V gene end was trimmed by 3 bases and the J gene end by 9 bases; junction bases not matched to a gene: 9. This CDR3 is built from 15 residues. Germline V gene sequence: CDR1 MDHEN, CDR2 SYDVKM. CDR3 in DNA: TGTGCCAGCAGTTTTCCGCGGGAGGGCCGGGTTGAGCAGTTCTTC. Translated, it gives CASSFPREGRVEQFF. Drawing the rest from reference TRBV28 and TRBJ2-1, the complete variable domain is DVKVTQSSRYLVKRTGEKVFLECVQDMDHENMFWYRQDPGLGLRLIYFSYDVKMKEKGDIPEGYSVSREKKERFSLILESASTNQTSMYLCASSFPREGRVEQFFGPGTRLTVL.

The chain carries TRBV11-3 and TRBJ2-7, with D maybe TRBD2 (6 bases). The CDR3 runs to 15 residues. Trimming cost V 3 bases and J 1 base, with 13 bases left between them. Germline-derived CDR1 and CDR2 are SGHNT and YENEEA. In DNA, the CDR3 is TGTGCCAGCAGCTTCGGTAGCGGTGTGTCCTACGAGCAGTACTTC. Translating gives CASSFGSGVSYEQYF.

This clonotype is classed as medium-sized. CDR3 sequence reads: CASSSWTGVGTEAFF. In DNA form, the CDR3 reads TGCGCCAGCAGCTCCTGGACAGGGGTTGGCACTGAAGCTTTCTTT. The chain uses TRBV5-1 and TRBJ1-1; the match to TRBD1 covers 9 bases. This CDR3 is built from 15 residues. CDR1 is SGHRS, CDR2 YFSETQ, per germline. Trimming at V came to 3 bases and at J to 4 bases, leaving 7 bases not matched to a gene.

Sample share makes this clonotype medium-sized (0.01 to 0.1%). The chain links TRBV5-4 to TRBJ2-5; possibly TRBD1 for D (5 bases). CDR1 is SGHNT and CDR2 is YYREEE in the germline V gene (reference sequence). Between the trimmed V and J ends, which lost 5 bases and 0 bases, there was a span of 11 bases. The CDR3 runs to 14 residues. CDR3 loop: CASRYDSNQETQYF. CDR3 sequence (DNA): TGTGCCAGCAGATATGACAGTAACCAAGAGACCCAGTACTTC.

This clonotype was observed many times. This chain links TRBV18 with TRBJ2-7, with a possible D match to TRBD2 (7 bases). Per germline, CDR1 KGHSH and CDR2 LQKENI. Deletions cut 5 bases from V and 4 bases from J, with 15 bases between. The length of the CDR3 is 14 residues. The CDR3 DNA reads as TGTGCCAGCTCATCCACGGGGGGCATTTACGAGCAGTACTTC. Protein product: CASSSTGGIYEQYF.

By proportion, this clonotype is medium-sized. The chain employs TRBV7-9 and TRBJ1-1, with no clear D. The V end lost 6 bases, the J end lost 0 bases, and 8 bases lay between the germline ends. The CDR3 contains 13 residues. Germline values: CDR1 SEHNR, CDR2 FQNEAQ (reference sequence). The CDR3 coding sequence is TGTGCCAGCAGGGACGGAATGAACACTGAAGCTTTCTTT. Translating it yields CASRDGMNTEAFF.

By share of the sample, this clonotype is medium-sized. DNA for the CDR3: TGTGCCAGCAGTGTAGGGAACACTGAAGCTTTCTTT. Protein product: CASSVGNTEAFF. The chain carries TRBV6-1 and TRBJ1-1; D ambiguous. Trimming left V 4 bases short and J 1 base short, with 4 bases between. The CDR3 extends over 12 amino acids. Germline values: CDR1 MNHNS, CDR2 SASEGT.

Sample share makes this clonotype medium-sized. The chain combines TRBV10-3 with TRBJ2-7, with 7 bases aligning to TRBD1. Germline V gives CDR1 ENHRY, CDR2 SYGVKD. This CDR3 has 15 amino acids. Trimming cost V 3 bases and J 0 bases; bases outside gene matches: 5. The chain's CDR3 is CAISDQGVSSYEQYF. The CDR3 nucleotides read TGTGCCATCAGTGACCAGGGGGTTTCCTCCTACGAGCAGTACTTC.